Listed here are 26 T cell receptor beta chains from one sample, sequenced in a study of control samples from healthy donors and cancer patients (dated by TCRdb to about 2020). Preparation of the library involved the immunoSEQ multiplex PCR assay. TCRdb re-hosts the immuneACCESS table, in-frame sequences only. Its copies lack some clones; in the studies checked, an unresolved V gene accounts for under half of them, and the cause for the rest is not known. Across this sample there are 110,000 or so clones, with around nine tenths seen only once. The ten largest clones take up roughly 18% of the sample. Sequencing was carried out using blood. The receptors here all came from a woman between 50 and 59 years old in good health.

The chain carries TRBV14 and TRBJ1-5; D is unclear. CDR1 and CDR2 from the germline V gene are SGHDN and FVKESK. The CDR3 loop spans 13 amino acids. V shed 4 bases and J shed 3 bases, with 7 bases lying between them. The CDR3 DNA reads TGTGCCAGCAGCCCAGACCCCAATCAGCCCCAGCATTTT. Its translation: CASSPDPNQPQHF.

The chain uses TRBV30 and TRBJ1-3; TRBD1 might be the D (5 bases). The CDR3 sequence is 13 residues long. Germline loops: CDR1 GTSNPN, CDR2 SVGIG (reference sequence). V dropped 5 bases and J dropped 0 bases, with 8 bases sitting between them. CDR3 protein: CAWAGLSGNTIYF. In nucleotides, the CDR3 is TGTGCCTGGGCGGGGCTCTCTGGAAACACCATATATTTT.

The chain is built from TRBV21-1 and TRBJ2-7; the table gives TRBD1 as D, unverified against the DNA. TRBV21-1 counts as a pseudogene. This CDR3 comprises 14 residues. DNA for the CDR3: TGTGCCAGCCCAAACAGGGGGGTTCCCTACGAGCAGTACGTC. Protein: CASPNRGVPYEQYV.

This chain connects TRBV29-1 to TRBJ2-7, with D maybe TRBD2 (6 bases). With 4 bases removed from V and 3 bases from J, the gap between germline ends came to 19 bases. The germline CDR1 and CDR2 sequences are SQVTM and ANQGSEA. The length of the CDR3 is 15 residues. This chain's CDR3 is CSVGRAQGLHYEQYF. The CDR3 DNA reads as TGCAGCGTTGGGAGGGCGCAGGGACTCCACTACGAGCAGTACTTC.

The chain has TRBV30 and TRBJ1-1, with D possibly matching TRBD1 (5 bases). Per germline, CDR1 GTSNPN and CDR2 SVGIG (reference sequence). The length of the CDR3 is 15 residues. Trimming left V 3 bases short and J 0 bases short, with 14 bases between. The CDR3 sequence: CAWRSIDRMNTEAFF. CDR3 nucleotides: TGTGCCTGGAGAAGCATAGACAGAATGAACACTGAAGCTTTCTTT.

This chain connects TRBV25-1 to TRBJ2-3; TRBD1 matches at 8 bases. V gave up 5 bases and J gave up 1 base; unmatched junction bases: 14. CDR3 size: 18 residues. Germline V gene data show CDR1 as MGHDK and CDR2 as SYGVNS. CDR3 protein: CASSMDRERVTGTDTQYF. CDR3 DNA sequence: TGTGCCAGCAGTATGGACAGGGAGAGAGTAACCGGCACAGATACGCAGTATTTT.

J is TRBJ1-2 and V is TRBV18; the D gene is possibly TRBD1 (5 bases). CDR1 and CDR2 from the germline V gene are KGHSH and LQKENI. With 4 bases removed from V and 3 bases from J, the gap between germline ends came to 9 bases. The CDR3 spans 13 residues. This CDR3 reads CASSRATDYGYTF. CDR3 sequence (DNA): TGTGCCAGCTCACGGGCGACAGACTATGGCTACACCTTC.

The chain is built from TRBV7-8 and TRBJ2-5, with D maybe TRBD1 (6 bases). The germline V gene has CDR1 SGHVS and CDR2 FQNEAQ. The CDR3 length is 12 residues. The V gene lost 7 bases and the J gene lost 4 bases, with 10 bases spanning the gap. CDR3 DNA: TGTGCCAGCAATAAAGGGGGAGAGACCCAGTACTTC. Encoded protein: CASNKGGETQYF.

The V call is TRBV5-8, the J call TRBJ2-3; TRBD2 is a possible D gene (6 bases). The V end was cut by 4 bases, the J end by 6 bases, with 21 bases between. This CDR3 is built from 16 residues. The germline CDR1 and CDR2 sequences are SGHTS and YDEGEE. CDR3 protein: CASSVKGSGRMDTQYF. For the CDR3, the DNA is TGTGCCAGCAGCGTTAAGGGTTCCGGGAGAATGGATACGCAGTATTTT.

The chain couples TRBV5-1 to TRBJ2-3; 8 bases align to TRBD2. CDR1 is SGHRS and CDR2 is YFSETQ in the germline V gene. CDR3 length: 16 amino acids. Trimming took 6 bases from V and 0 from J; bases not matched to a gene: 9. The CDR3 loop reads CASTQTSGYSTDTQYF. The CDR3 nucleotides are TGCGCCAGCACCCAAACTAGCGGTTATAGCACAGATACGCAGTATTTT.

The chain is built from TRBV19 and TRBJ1-1, with no clear D. Trimming removed 0 bases from V and 4 bases from J, with 9 bases in between. CDR3 length equals 14 residues. The germline CDR1 and CDR2 sequences are LNHDA and SQIVND (reference sequence). The CDR3 loop is CASSIDPSGTEAFF. CDR3 DNA sequence: TGTGCCAGTAGTATAGACCCGTCGGGCACTGAAGCTTTCTTT. Full variable domain (rest looked up from reference TRBV19 and TRBJ1-1): DGGITQSPKYLFRKEGQNVTLSCEQNLNHDAMYWYRQDPGQGLRLIYYSQIVNDFQKGDIAEGYSVSREKKESFPLTVTSAQKNPTAFYLCASSIDPSGTEAFFGQGTRLTVV.

V is TRBV7-2 and J is TRBJ2-7; TRBD2 aligns across 14 bases. Per the germline V gene, CDR1 is SGHTA and CDR2 is FQGNSA. The CDR3 sequence is 16 residues long. Germline trimming cut 3 bases from V and 0 bases from J; bases unmatched to any gene: 1. This CDR3 is CASSFGTSGSSYEQYV. As DNA, the CDR3 is TGTGCCAGCAGCTTCGGGACTAGCGGGAGCTCCTACGAGCAGTACGTC.

This sequence joins TRBV6-4 and TRBJ1-5; 7 nucleotides agree with TRBD1. Trimming cost V 2 bases and J 7 bases; bases outside gene matches: 11. Looked up from germline, CDR1 is MRHNA and CDR2 is SNTAGT. The length of the CDR3 is 16 residues. In DNA, the CDR3 is TGTGCCAGCAGTGACCTAGGACAGGCCTGCTGGCAGCCCCAGCATTTT. Residues: CASSDLGQACWQPQHF.

The gene calls are TRBV6-6 and TRBJ2-7; D perhaps matches TRBD1 (6 bases). This CDR3 has 13 residues. Germline V CDR1 and CDR2: MNHNY, SVGAGI (reference sequence). The V end lost 8 bases, the J end lost 4 bases, and 15 bases lay between the germline ends. CDR3 in DNA: TGTGCCAGCGGAAAGACAGGAGCTTACGAGCAGTACTTC. Residues: CASGKTGAYEQYF.

V and J are TRBV5-1 and TRBJ2-2, with D maybe TRBD1 (6 bases). Trimming removed 2 bases from V and 0 bases from J, with 11 bases in between. This CDR3 is built from 16 residues. The V gene's germline CDR1 is SGHRS and CDR2 YFSETQ. The CDR3 loop reads CASSFSGTTNTGELFF. In nucleotides, the CDR3 is TGCGCCAGCAGCTTCTCCGGGACAACGAACACCGGGGAGCTGTTTTTT.

The V gene is TRBV4-3, the J gene TRBJ2-2; TRBD2 matches 9 bases. CDR3 length equals 19 residues. Germline V gene sequence: CDR1 LGHNA, CDR2 YSLEER. Trimming cost V 1 base and J 6 bases; bases outside gene matches: 15. CDR3 coding DNA: TGCGCCAGCAGCCAAGCTGGGACTAGCTCTCGTCTTCTTCCCGGGGAGCTGTTTTTT. Translated: CASSQAGTSSRLLPGELFF.

This clone was counted between two and nine times. J is TRBJ1-4 and V is TRBV7-9; TRBD1 might be the D (5 bases). CDR3 length: 11 amino acids. CDR1 is SEHNR and CDR2 is FQNEAQ in the germline V gene (reference sequence). V lost 7 bases and J 7 bases, leaving 7 bases between the germline ends. The CDR3 sequence is CASNQGEKLFF. CDR3 coding DNA: TGTGCCAGCAATCAGGGTGAAAAACTGTTTTTT. Combining the CDR3 with reference TRBV7-9 and TRBJ1-4 gives the whole variable domain DTGVSQNPRHKITKRGQNVTFRCDPISEHNRLYWYRQTLGQGPEFLTYFQNEAQLEKSRLLSDRFSAERPKGSFSTLEIQRTEQGDSAMYLCASNQGEKLFFGSGTQLSVL.

The chain links TRBV7-9 to TRBJ2-7; TRBD1 aligns across 8 bases. The germline CDR1 and CDR2 sequences are SEHNR and FQNEAQ (reference sequence). Unmatched junction bases numbered 4, after V lost 4 bases and J lost 2 bases. The CDR3 loop spans 14 amino acids. As DNA, the CDR3 is TGTGCCAGCAGCTCAGGGGGCTCTACCTACGAGCAGTACTTC. The encoded protein is CASSSGGSTYEQYF.

The chain recombines TRBV29-1 with TRBJ1-2; D perhaps matches TRBD1 (5 bases). V was shortened by 3 bases and J by 7 bases, with 12 bases between the two germline ends. Germline loops: CDR1 SQVTM, CDR2 ANQGSEA. This CDR3 contains 12 residues. CDR3 coding DNA: TGCAGCGTTGAGAGCCAGGGTGCTGGCTACACCTTC. It is translated as CSVESQGAGYTF.

V usage is TRBV19 and J usage is TRBJ2-6; D is perhaps TRBD1 or TRBD2 (5 bases each). Per germline, CDR1 LNHDA and CDR2 SQIVND (reference sequence). V was cut by 3 bases and J by 4 bases, with 13 bases left in between. This CDR3 is 16 amino acids long. CDR3 coding DNA: TGTGCCAGTAGTATGGTCTCCGGGGCCGGGGCCAACGTCCTGACTTTC. This sequence encodes CASSMVSGAGANVLTF. Drawing the rest from reference TRBV19 and TRBJ2-6, the complete variable domain is DGGITQSPKYLFRKEGQNVTLSCEQNLNHDAMYWYRQDPGQGLRLIYYSQIVNDFQKGDIAEGYSVSREKKESFPLTVTSAQKNPTAFYLCASSMVSGAGANVLTFGAGSRLTVL.

In the case of this clone: This sample includes further DNA sequences coding for the same CDR3. This rearrangement joins TRBV11-2 to TRBJ2-7, with D tentatively TRBD2 (7 bases). The CDR3 length is 15 residues. Germline CDR1 SGHAT, CDR2 FQNNGV. V gave up 6 bases and J gave up 0 bases, with 15 bases separating them. The CDR3 region is CASRETGGASYEQYF. CDR3 sequence (DNA): TGTGCCAGCAGGGAAACGGGGGGCGCCTCCTACGAGCAGTACTTC.

This chain links TRBV10-2 with TRBJ2-4, with 10 bases fitting TRBD2. With V trimmed by 3 bases and J by 0 bases, 8 bases remained unmatched. CDR3 length: 18 amino acids. CDR1 is WSHSY, CDR2 SAAADI, per germline. The CDR3 spells CASSEGSGGWIAKNIQYF. The DNA for the CDR3 is TGCGCCAGCAGTGAAGGTAGCGGGGGGTGGATAGCCAAAAACATTCAGTACTTC.

The CDR3 here is CASSLTAARTYEQYF. CDR3 in DNA: TGCGCCAGCAGCTTAACCGCCGCTCGGACCTACGAGCAGTACTTC. The rearrangement uses TRBV5-1 and TRBJ2-7; D is ambiguous. CDR1 and CDR2 (germline): SGHRS, YFSETQ. CDR3 length equals 15 residues. Trimming shortened V by 2 bases and J by 2 bases, and 14 bases separated the two germline ends.

The V gene is TRBV12-3 or TRBV12-4, the J gene TRBJ2-7, with D tentatively TRBD2 (5 bases). The V gene lost 3 bases and the J gene lost 1 base, with 7 bases spanning the gap. The CDR3 totals 13 residues. The CDR3 reads CASSFGLSYEQYF. The CDR3 region has the DNA TGTGCCAGCAGTTTCGGACTTTCCTACGAGCAGTACTTC.

The chain uses TRBV7-2 and TRBJ2-5; 8 bases map to TRBD2. Germline CDR1 SGHTA, CDR2 FQGNSA. The CDR3 has 16 amino acids. Trimming took 1 base from V and 0 from J; bases not matched to a gene: 4. CDR3 coding DNA: TGTGCCAGCAGCTTAGGTAGCGGGGCCTACCAAGAGACCCAGTACTTC. Protein: CASSLGSGAYQETQYF. The variable domain in full, with the rest retrieved from reference TRBV7-2 and TRBJ2-5, is GAGVSQSPSNKVTEKGKDVELRCDPISGHTALYWYRQSLGQGLEFLIYFQGNSAPDKSGLPSDRFSAERTGGSVSTLTIQRTQQEDSAVYLCASSLGSGAYQETQYFGPGTRLLVL.

The chain joins TRBV3-1 (or the pseudogene TRBV3-2) to TRBJ1-1, with D perhaps matching TRBD1 (6 bases). V lost 0 bases to trimming and J lost 0 bases, with 14 bases between them. CDR3 length: 17 amino acids. From germline, CDR1 is LGHDT and CDR2 YNNKEL (reference sequence). This CDR3 is CASSQEGGRGMNTEAFF. The CDR3 DNA reads as TGTGCCAGCAGCCAAGAAGGGGGAAGGGGGATGAACACTGAAGCTTTCTTT.